This T cell receptor beta chain emerged from a study of blood T cells in healthy people across ages. Overall study findings and caveats: Estimates drawn from one million T cells were deemed to understate diversity.

V was cut by 5 bases and J by 1 base, with 14 bases left in between. CDR1 is SEHNR, CDR2 FQNEAQ, per germline (reference sequence). The CDR3 sequence is 15 residues long. Comment on this clonotype: The antigen is unknown.

A sample-barcoded 5' primer and a J-beta primer mix were used in a second PCR of roughly 6 to 11 cycles. TCRdb reanalysed the 5' RACE reads using MiXCR and keeps one entry per CDR3 protein. The sample comprises roughly 800,000 distinct CDR3 sequences, roughly 24% of which are singletons, and under 3% rests with the top ten. This sample was also put to use in a study of T cells of mothers and their children. This second study notes: A few healthy Caucasian mothers, along with their six children, were the donors.

The V and J genes are TRBV7-9 and TRBJ1-1, with a possible D match to TRBD1 (6 bases). The source material was blood. The receptor comes from a boy younger than 18 in good health. The CDR3 spells CASSLLWGQNTEAFF. The CDR3 nucleotides read TGTGCCAGCAGCCTTCTTTGGGGGCAGAACACTGAAGCTTTCTTT.